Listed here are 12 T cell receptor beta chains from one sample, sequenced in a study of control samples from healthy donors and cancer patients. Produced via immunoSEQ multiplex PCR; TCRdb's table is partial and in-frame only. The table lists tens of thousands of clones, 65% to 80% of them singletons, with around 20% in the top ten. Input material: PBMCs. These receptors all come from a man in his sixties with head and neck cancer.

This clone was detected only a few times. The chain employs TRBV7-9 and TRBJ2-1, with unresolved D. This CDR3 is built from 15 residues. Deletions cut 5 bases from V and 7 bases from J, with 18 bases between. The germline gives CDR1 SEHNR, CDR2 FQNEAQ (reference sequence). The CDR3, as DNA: TGTGCCAGCAGCAACCTCGAGTGGGTGGGGAATGAGCAGTTCTTC. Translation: CASSNLEWVGNEQFF.

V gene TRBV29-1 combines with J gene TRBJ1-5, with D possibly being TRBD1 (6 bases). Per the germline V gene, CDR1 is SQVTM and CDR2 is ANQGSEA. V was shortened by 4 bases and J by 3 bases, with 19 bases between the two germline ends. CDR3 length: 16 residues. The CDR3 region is CSVAEQGLGYNQPQHF. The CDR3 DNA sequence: TGCAGCGTTGCAGAACAGGGATTGGGATACAATCAGCCCCAGCATTTT.

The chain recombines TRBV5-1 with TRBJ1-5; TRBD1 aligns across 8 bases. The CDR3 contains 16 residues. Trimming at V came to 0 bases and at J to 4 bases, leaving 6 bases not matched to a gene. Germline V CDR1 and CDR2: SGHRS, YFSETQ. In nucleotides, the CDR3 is TGCGCCAGCAGCTTGGGGGGGACAGGACGAAATCAGCCCCAGCATTTT. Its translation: CASSLGGTGRNQPQHF. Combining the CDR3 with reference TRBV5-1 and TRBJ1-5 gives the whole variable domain KAGVTQTPRYLIKTRGQQVTLSCSPISGHRSVSWYQQTPGQGLQFLFEYFSETQRNKGNFPGRFSGRQFSNSRSEMNVSTLELGDSALYLCASSLGGTGRNQPQHFGDGTRLSIL.

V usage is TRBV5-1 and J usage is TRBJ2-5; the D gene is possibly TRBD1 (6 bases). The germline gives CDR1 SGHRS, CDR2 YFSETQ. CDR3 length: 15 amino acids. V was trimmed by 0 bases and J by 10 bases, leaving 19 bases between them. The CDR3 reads CASSLGTDSLGDQYF. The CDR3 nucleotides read TGCGCCAGCAGCTTGGGGACAGACTCCTTGGGTGACCAGTACTTC.

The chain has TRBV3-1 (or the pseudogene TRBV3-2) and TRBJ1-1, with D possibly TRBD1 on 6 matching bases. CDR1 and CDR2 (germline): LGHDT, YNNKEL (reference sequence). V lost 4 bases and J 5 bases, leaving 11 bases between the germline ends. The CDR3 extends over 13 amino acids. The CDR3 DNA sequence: TGTGCCAGCAGCCGCACAGGGTTAACTGAAGCTTTCTTT. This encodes CASSRTGLTEAFF.

The chain's CDR3 is CASRTGRNTGELFF. In DNA form, the CDR3 reads TGTGCCAGCAGGACAGGGAGGAACACCGGGGAGCTGTTTTTT. This sequence joins TRBV9 and TRBJ2-2, with TRBD1 matching 7 bases. The CDR3 length is 14 residues. Trimming cost V 5 bases and J 1 base; bases outside gene matches: 2. Germline CDR1 reads SGDLS; CDR2 reads YYNGEE.

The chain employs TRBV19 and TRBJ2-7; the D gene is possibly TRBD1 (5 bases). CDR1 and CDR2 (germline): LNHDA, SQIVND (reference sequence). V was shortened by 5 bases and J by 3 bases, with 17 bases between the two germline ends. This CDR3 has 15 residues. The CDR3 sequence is CASSLHGQTGYEQYF. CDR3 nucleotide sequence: TGTGCCAGTAGTCTTCACGGACAAACGGGCTACGAGCAGTACTTC.

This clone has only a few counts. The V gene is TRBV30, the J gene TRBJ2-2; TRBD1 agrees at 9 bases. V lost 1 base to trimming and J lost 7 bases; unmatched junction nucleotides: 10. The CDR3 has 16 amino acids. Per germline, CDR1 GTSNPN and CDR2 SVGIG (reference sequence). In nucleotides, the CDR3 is TGTGCCTGGAGTGGGGGGAACAGGGGGCTCGGCGGGGAGCTGTTTTTT. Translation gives CAWSGGNRGLGGELFF.

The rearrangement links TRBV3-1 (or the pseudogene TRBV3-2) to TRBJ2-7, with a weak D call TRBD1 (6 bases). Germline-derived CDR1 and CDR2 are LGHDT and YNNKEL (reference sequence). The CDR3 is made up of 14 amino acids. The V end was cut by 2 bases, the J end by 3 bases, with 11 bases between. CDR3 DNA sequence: TGTGCCAGCAGCCAACAGGGGCAGGGCTACGAGCAGTACTTC. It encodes CASSQQGQGYEQYF.

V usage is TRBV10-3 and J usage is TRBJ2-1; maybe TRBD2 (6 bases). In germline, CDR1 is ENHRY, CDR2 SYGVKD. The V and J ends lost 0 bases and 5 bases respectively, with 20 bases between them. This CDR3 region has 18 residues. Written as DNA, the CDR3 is TGTGCCATCAGTGAGTCGGGGCAGGAAGGGAGGTTCCACAATGAGCAGTTCTTC. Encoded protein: CAISESGQEGRFHNEQFF.

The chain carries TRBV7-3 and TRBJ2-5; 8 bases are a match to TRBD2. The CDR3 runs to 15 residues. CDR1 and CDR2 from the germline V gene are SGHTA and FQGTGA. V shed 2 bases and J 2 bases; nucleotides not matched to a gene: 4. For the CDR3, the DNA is TGTGCCAGCAGCTTACTAGCGGGCATGCAAGAGACCCAGTACTTC. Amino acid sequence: CASSLLAGMQETQYF. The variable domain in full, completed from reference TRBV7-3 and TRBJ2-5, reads GAGVSQTPSNKVTEKGKYVELRCDPISGHTALYWYRQSLGQGPEFLIYFQGTGAADDSGLPNDRFFAVRPEGSVSTLKIQRTERGDSAVYLCASSLLAGMQETQYFGPGTRLLVL.

The CDR3 DNA is TGTGCCAGCAGCTTAGTTTGGCAGGACACCTACGAGCAGTACTTC. The encoded protein is CASSLVWQDTYEQYF. V usage is TRBV7-6 and J usage is TRBJ2-7; the D gene is possibly TRBD1 (5 bases). V lost 1 base, J lost 2 bases, and 12 bases lay in between. CDR3 length: 15 residues. Germline assignment: CDR1 SGHVS and CDR2 FNYEAQ. Full variable domain (outside the CDR3, taken from reference TRBV7-6 and TRBJ2-7): GAGVSQSPRYKVTKRGQDVALRCDPISGHVSLYWYRQALGQGPEFLTYFNYEAQQDKSGLPNDRFSAERPEGSISTLTIQRTEQRDSAMYRCASSLVWQDTYEQYFGPGTRLTVT.